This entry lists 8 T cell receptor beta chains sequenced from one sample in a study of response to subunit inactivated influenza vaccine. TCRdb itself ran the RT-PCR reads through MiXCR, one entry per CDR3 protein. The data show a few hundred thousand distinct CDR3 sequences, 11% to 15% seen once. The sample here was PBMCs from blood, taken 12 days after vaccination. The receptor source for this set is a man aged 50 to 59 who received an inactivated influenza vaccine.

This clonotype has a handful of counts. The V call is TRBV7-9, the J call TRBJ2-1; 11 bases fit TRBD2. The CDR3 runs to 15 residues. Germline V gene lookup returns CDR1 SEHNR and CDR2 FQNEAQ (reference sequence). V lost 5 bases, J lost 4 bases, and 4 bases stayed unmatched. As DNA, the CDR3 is TGTGCCAGCAGCGTGACTAGCGGGGAGTACAATGAGCAGTTCTTC. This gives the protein CASSVTSGEYNEQFF.

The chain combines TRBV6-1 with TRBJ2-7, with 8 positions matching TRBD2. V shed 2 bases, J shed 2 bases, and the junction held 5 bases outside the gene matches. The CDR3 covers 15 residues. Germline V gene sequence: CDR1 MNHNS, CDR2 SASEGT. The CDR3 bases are TGTGCCAGCAGTGAATTCGGCGGGGGGCCCTACGAGCAGTACTTC. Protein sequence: CASSEFGGGPYEQYF.

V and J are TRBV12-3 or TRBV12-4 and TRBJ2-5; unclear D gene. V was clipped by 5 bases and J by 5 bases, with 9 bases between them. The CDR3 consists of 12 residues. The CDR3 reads CASSEQPETQYF. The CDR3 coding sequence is TGTGCCAGCAGTGAGCAACCGGAGACCCAGTACTTC.

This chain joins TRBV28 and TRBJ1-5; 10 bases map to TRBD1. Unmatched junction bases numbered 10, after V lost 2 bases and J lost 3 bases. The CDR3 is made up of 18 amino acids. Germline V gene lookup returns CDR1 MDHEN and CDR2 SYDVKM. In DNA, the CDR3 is TGTGCCAGCAGTTTACGCCCGACAGGGGGCTTGTACAATCAGCCCCAGCATTTT. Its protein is CASSLRPTGGLYNQPQHF.

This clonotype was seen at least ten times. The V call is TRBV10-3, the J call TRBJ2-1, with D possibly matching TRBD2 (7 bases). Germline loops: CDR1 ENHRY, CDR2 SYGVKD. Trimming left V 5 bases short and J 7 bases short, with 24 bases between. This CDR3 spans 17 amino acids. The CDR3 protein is CAISTAGAPFRRNEQFF. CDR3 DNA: TGTGCCATCAGTACCGCGGGGGCCCCATTTCGACGGAATGAGCAGTTCTTC.

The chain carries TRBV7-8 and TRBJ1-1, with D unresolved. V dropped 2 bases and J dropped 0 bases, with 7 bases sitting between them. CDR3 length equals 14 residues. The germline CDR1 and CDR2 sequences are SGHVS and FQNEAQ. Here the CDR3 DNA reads TGTGCCAGCAGCTTACCTCCGATGAACACTGAAGCTTTCTTT. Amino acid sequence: CASSLPPMNTEAFF.

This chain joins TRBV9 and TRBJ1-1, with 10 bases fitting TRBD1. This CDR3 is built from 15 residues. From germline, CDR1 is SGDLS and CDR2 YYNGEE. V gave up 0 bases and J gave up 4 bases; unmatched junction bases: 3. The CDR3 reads CASSVAGTGVTEAFF. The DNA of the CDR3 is TGTGCCAGCAGCGTAGCCGGGACAGGGGTCACTGAAGCTTTCTTT.

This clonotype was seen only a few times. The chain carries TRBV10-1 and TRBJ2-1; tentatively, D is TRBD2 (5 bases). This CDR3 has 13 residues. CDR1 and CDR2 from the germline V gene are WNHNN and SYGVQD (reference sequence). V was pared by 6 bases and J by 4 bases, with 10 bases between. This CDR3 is CASRVGLYNEQFF. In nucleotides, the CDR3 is TGCGCCAGCAGAGTTGGACTTTACAATGAGCAGTTCTTC.